This T cell receptor beta chain was sequenced for a study of response to subunit inactivated influenza vaccine. The study, taken as a whole, reports: Authors suggested seasonal influenza vaccinations each recruit few new T cells.

This CDR3 comprises 12 residues. CDR1 and CDR2 from the germline V gene are LGHNA and YSLEER. Trimming pared 0 bases from V and 12 bases from J, leaving 10 bases between. This clonotype was seen many times. Its target is unknown. TCRdb used MiXCR to reprocess the RT-PCR reads, holding one entry per CDR3 protein. The data hold under 850,000 distinct CDR3 sequences, with around 18% observed a single time. This receptor was obtained from a man between 50 and 59 years old who received an inactivated influenza vaccine. J is TRBJ2-3 and V is TRBV4-3; tentatively, D is TRBD1 or TRBD2 (5 bases each). Material: PBMCs from blood, obtained 4 to 6 days after vaccination. The CDR3 sequence: CASSQDSGPQYF. CDR3 nucleotide sequence: TGCGCCAGCAGCCAAGATTCGGGACCCCAGTATTTT.